The sequence of this TCR beta chain was determined in a study of cytomegalovirus exposure and HLA in healthy donors. V was clipped by 0 bases and J by 1 base, with 6 bases between them. The CDR3 extends over 14 amino acids. Germline V gene data show CDR1 as MGHRA and CDR2 as YSYEKL. The PCR used 60 Vbeta and 13 Jbeta primers. This table comes from immunoSEQ multiplex PCR, and its TCRdb copy is limited to in-frame clones, with some not included. The sample totals 200,000 to 250,000 clones; its top ten clones hold roughly 1.1%. The sequenced sample consisted of PBMCs. This TCR was recovered from a girl aged 2-10 years in good health and CMV-seropositive. The chain joins TRBV4-1 to TRBJ1-1; maybe TRBD1 (5 bases). The CDR3 sequence: CASSQEGPNTEAFF. CDR3 coding DNA: TGCGCCAGCAGCCAAGAGGGGCCGAACACTGAAGCTTTCTTT.